This T cell receptor beta chain was retrieved from a study of blood T cell repertoires in COVID-19. As for the study in general: Acute-phase and convalescent COVID-19 samples originated in the United States, Italy and Spain. T cells, B-cell-depleted T cells, or PBMCs supplied cDNA or gDNA.

The length of the CDR3 is 21 residues. Trimming pared 4 bases from V and 2 bases from J, leaving 30 bases between. Authors' processing steps: Estimated nucleated cell counts came from reference gene primer amplification. TCRdb keeps only in-frame clones here, not all; method: immunoSEQ multiplex PCR. V, J and clone size derive from that table, while D and trimming were established from the DNA sequence. The repertoire holds some 14,000 clones, with less than 90% as singletons. The rearrangement links TRBV23-1 to TRBJ1-5; D not resolved. TRBV23-1 is given ORF status, its function remaining uncertain. Sequenced: peripheral blood. The receptor was derived from a woman aged 70-85 years in a cohort sampled during active or convalescent COVID-19. The CDR3 loop is CASSRGRGPVFGSYCNQPQHF. In nucleotides, the CDR3 is TGCGCCAGCAGTCGGGGAAGAGGGCCCGTATTTGGGTCCTATTGCAATCAGCCCCAGCATTTT.